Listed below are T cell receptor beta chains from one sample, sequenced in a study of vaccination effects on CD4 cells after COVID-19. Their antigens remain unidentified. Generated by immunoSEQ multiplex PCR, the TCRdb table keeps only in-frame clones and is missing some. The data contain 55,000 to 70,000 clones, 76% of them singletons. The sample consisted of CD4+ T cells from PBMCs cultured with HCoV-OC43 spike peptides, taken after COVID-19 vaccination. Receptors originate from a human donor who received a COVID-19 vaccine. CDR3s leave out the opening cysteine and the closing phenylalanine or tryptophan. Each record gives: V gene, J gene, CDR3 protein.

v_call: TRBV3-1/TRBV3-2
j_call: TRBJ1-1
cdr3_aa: ASSHLGGNTEAF

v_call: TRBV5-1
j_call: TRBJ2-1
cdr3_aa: ASSPGGDNEQF

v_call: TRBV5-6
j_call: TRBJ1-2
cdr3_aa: ASSFGRGRGYYGYT

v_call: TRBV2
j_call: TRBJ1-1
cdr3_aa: ASRLGMTNTEAF

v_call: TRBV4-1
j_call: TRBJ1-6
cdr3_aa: ASSQVDRDLSPLH

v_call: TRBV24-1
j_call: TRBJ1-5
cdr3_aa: ATSDQPGNQPQH

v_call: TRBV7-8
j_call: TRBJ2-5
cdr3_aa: ASSWTFQETQY

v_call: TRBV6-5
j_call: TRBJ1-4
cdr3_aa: ASSRDRGEYEKLF

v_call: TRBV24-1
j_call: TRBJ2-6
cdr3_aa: ATSESGTPSGANVLT

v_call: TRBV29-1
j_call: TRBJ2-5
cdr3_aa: SVDSGRGDRETQY

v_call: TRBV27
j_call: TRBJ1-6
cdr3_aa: ASSSHRDRVFGDSPLH

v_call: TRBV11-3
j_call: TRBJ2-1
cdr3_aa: ASSLLGISEQF

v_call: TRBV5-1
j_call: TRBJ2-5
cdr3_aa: ASSLMYQETQY

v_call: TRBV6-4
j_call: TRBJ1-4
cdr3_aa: ASRSSGATNEKLF

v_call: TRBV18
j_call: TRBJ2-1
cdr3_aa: ASSRGLQAEQF

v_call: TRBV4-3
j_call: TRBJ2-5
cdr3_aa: ASSFRTSATQY

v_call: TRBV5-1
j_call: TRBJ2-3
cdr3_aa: ASSYTGTTDTQY

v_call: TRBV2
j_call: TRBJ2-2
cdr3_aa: ASSPRVDTGELF

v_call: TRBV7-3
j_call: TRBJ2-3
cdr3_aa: ASSLSGGRGTDTQY

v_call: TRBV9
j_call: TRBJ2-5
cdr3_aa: ASSASGGFETQY

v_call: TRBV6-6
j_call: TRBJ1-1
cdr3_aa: ASSSPGTGNTEAF

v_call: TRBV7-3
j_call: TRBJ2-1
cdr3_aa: ASSLTPGLDQF